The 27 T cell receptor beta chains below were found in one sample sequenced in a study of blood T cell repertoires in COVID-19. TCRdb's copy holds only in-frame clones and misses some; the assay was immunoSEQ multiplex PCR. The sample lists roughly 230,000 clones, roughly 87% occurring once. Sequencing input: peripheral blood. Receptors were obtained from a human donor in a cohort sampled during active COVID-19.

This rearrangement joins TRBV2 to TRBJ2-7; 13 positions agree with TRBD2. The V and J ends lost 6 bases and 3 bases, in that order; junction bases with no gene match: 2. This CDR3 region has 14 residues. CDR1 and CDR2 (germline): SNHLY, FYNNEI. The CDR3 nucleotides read TGTGCCAGCAGGGGACTAGCGGGAAACTACGAGCAGTACTTC. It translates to CASRGLAGNYEQYF.

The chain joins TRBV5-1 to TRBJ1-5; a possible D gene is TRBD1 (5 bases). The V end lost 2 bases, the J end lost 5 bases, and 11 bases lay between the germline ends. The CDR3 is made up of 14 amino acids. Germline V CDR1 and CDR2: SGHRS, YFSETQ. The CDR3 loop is CASSFGGKDQPQHF. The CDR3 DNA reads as TGCGCCAGCAGCTTTGGGGGGAAGGATCAGCCCCAGCATTTT.

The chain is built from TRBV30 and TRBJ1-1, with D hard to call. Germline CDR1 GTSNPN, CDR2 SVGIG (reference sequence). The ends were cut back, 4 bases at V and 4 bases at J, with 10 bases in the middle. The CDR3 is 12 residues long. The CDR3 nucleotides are TGTGCCTGGAACGGTTCTCCCACTGAAGCTTTCTTT. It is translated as CAWNGSPTEAFF.

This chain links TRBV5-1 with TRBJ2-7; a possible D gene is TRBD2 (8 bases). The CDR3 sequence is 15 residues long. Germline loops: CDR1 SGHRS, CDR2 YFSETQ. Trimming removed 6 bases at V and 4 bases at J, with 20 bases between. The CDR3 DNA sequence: TGCGCCAGCAATCGGGAGGGGGCTAATGGTTACGAGCAGTACTTC. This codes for CASNREGANGYEQYF. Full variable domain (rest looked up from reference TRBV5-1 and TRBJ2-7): KAGVTQTPRYLIKTRGQQVTLSCSPISGHRSVSWYQQTPGQGLQFLFEYFSETQRNKGNFPGRFSGRQFSNSRSEMNVSTLELGDSALYLCASNREGANGYEQYFGPGTRLTVT.

This chain's CDR3 is CASSSGQGFVRGNQPQHF. CDR3 in DNA: TGTGCCAGCAGCTCGGGACAGGGATTTGTAAGGGGGAATCAGCCCCAGCATTTT. The chain combines TRBV7-2 with TRBJ1-5, with 9 bases lining up with TRBD1. The CDR3 length is 18 residues. Germline V gene lookup returns CDR1 SGHTA and CDR2 FQGNSA. With 4 bases clipped from V and 4 bases from J, the junction kept 14 bases outside the gene matches.

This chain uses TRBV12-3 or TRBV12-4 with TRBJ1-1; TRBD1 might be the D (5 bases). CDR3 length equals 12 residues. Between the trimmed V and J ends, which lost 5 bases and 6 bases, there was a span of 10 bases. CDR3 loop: CASSGGKAEAFF. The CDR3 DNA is TGTGCCAGCAGTGGGGGGAAGGCTGAAGCTTTCTTT.

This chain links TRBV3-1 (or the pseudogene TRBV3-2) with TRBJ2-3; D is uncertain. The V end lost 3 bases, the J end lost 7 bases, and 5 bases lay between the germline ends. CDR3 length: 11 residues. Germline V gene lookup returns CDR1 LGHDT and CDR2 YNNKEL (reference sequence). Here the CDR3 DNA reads TGTGCCAGCAGCCATCAATATACGCAGTATTTT. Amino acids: CASSHQYTQYF.

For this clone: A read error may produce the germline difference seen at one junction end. In DNA, the CDR3 is TGTGCCTGGAGTGTCGTGGAAAGGAGGGGCTTC. It codes for CAWSVVERRGF. This sequence joins TRBV30 and TRBJ2-7, with a possible D match to TRBD2 (6 bases). This CDR3 has 11 residues. Germline CDR1 is GTSNPN and CDR2 is SVGIG (reference sequence).

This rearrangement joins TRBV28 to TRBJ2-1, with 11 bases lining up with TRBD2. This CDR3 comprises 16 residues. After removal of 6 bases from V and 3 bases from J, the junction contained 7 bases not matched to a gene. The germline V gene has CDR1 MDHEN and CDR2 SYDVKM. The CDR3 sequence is CASRDSTSGSYNEQFF. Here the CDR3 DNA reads TGTGCCAGCAGGGACTCCACTAGCGGGAGCTACAATGAGCAGTTCTTC.

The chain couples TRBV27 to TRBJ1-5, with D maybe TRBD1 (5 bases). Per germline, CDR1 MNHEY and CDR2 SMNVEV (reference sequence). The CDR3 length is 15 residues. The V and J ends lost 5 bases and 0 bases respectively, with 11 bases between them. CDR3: CASSVRQNSNQPQHF. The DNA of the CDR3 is TGTGCCAGCAGTGTGCGACAGAATAGCAATCAGCCCCAGCATTTT.

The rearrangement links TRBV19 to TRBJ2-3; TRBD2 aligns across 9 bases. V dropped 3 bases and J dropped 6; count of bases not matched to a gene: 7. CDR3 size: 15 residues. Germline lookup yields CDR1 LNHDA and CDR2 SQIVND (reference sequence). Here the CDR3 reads CASSMNVAGADTQYF. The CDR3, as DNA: TGTGCCAGTAGTATGAACGTAGCGGGAGCGGATACGCAGTATTTT.

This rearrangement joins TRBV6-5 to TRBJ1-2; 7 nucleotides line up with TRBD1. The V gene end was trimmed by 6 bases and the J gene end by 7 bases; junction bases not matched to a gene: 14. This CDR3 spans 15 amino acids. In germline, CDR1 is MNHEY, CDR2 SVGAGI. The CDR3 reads CASSPQGPARGGYTF. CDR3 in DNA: TGTGCCAGCAGCCCACAGGGGCCAGCTAGGGGTGGCTACACCTTC.

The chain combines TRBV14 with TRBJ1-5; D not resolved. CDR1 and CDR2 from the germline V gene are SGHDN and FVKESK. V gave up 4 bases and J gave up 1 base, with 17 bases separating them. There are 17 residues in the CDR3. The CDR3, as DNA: TGTGCCAGCAGCCCCCGAACGGGCGGCGGGAGCAATCAGCCCCAGCATTTT. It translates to CASSPRTGGGSNQPQHF.

CDR3 nucleotide sequence: TGTGCCAGCAGAAAGACAGGCCCTTCCTACGAGCAGTACTTC. Protein sequence: CASRKTGPSYEQYF. The chain is built from TRBV28 and TRBJ2-7, with TRBD1 as a possible D gene (6 bases). The CDR3 has 14 amino acids. Germline V gives CDR1 MDHEN, CDR2 SYDVKM. V lost 6 bases, J lost 1 base, and 13 bases lay in between.

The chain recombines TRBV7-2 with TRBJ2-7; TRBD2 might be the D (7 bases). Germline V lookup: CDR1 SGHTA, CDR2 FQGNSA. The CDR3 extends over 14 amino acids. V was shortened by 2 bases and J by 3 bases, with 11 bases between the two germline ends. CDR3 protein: CASSLQGGDYEQYF. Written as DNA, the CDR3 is TGTGCCAGCAGCTTACAAGGGGGGGACTACGAGCAGTACTTC.

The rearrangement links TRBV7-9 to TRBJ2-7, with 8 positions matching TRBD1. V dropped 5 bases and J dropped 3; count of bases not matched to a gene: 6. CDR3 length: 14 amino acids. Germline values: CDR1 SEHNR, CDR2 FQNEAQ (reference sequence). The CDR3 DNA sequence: TGTGCCAGCAGCACTGGGGGGACAGGCTACGAGCAGTACTTC. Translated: CASSTGGTGYEQYF.

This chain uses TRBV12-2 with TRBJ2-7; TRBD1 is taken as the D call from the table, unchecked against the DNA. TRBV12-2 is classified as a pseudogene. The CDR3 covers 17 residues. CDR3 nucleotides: TGTGCAAGTCGCTTCTCAACACAGGGGACAGGGGGCTACGAGCAGTACTTC. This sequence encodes CASRFSTQGTGGYEQYF.

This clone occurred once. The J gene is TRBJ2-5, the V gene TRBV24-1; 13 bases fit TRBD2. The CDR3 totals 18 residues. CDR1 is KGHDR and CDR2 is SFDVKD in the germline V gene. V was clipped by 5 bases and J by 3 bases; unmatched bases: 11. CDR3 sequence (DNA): TGTGCCACCAGTGTTTACTTCGCCGGGACTAGCGGGGAAGAGACCCAGTACTTC. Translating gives CATSVYFAGTSGEETQYF.

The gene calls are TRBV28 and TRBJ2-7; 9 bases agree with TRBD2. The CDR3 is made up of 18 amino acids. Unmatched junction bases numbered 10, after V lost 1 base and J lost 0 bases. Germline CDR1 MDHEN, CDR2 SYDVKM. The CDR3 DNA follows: TGTGCCAGCAGTTTATCGCCTGGGGAAGCGGGAGGCTCCTACGAGCAGTACTTC. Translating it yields CASSLSPGEAGGSYEQYF.

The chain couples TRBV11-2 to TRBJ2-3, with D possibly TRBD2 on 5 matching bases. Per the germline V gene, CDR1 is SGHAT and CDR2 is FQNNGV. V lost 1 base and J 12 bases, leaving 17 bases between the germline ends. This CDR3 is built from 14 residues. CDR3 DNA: TGTGCCAGCAGCTTAGTGCGGGCGGGCGGCGTACAGTATTTT. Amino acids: CASSLVRAGGVQYF. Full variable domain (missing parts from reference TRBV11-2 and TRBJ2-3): EAGVAQSPRYKIIEKRQSVAFWCNPISGHATLYWYQQILGQGPKLLIQFQNNGVVDDSQLPKDRFSAERLKGVDSTLKIQPAKLEDSAVYLCASSLVRAGGVQYFGPGTRLTVL.

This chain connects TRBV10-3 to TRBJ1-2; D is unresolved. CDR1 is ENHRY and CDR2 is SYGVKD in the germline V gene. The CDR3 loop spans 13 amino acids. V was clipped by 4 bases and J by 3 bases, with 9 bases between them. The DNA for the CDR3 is TGTGCCATCAGTGCTCGGGAGGACTATGGCTACACCTTC. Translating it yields CAISAREDYGYTF.

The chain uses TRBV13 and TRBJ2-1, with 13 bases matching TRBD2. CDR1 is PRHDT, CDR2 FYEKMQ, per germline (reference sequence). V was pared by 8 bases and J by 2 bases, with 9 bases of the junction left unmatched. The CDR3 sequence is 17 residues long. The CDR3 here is CASLLAGGGPTYNEQFF. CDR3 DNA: TGTGCCAGCCTACTAGCGGGAGGGGGCCCGACCTACAATGAGCAGTTCTTC.

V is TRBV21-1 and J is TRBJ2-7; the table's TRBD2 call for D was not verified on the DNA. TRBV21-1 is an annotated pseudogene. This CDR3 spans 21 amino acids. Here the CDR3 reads CASSIPGTSGRNSTRRGEQYF. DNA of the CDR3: TGTGCCAGCAGCATTCCCGGGACTAGCGGGAGAAATTCTACCCGGCGGGGCGAGCAGTACTTC.

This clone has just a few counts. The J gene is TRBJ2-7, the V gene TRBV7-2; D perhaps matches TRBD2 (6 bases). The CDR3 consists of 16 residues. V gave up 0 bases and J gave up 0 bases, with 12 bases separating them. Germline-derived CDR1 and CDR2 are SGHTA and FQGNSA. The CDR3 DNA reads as TGTGCCAGCAGCTTAGCCGGGACTCCGAACTCCTACGAGCAGTACTTC. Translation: CASSLAGTPNSYEQYF.

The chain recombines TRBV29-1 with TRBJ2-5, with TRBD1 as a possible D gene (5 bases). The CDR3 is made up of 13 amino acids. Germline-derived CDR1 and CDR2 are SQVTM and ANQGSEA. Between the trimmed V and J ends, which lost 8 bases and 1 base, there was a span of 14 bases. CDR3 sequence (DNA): TGCAGCTCCGCCAGGGCAGCCCAAGAGACCCAGTACTTC. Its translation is CSSARAAQETQYF. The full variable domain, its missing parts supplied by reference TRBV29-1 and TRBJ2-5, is SAVISQKPSRDICQRGTSLTIQCQVDSQVTMMFWYRQQPGQSLTLIATANQGSEATYESGFVIDKFPISRPNLTFSTLTVSNMSPEDSSIYLCSSARAAQETQYFGPGTRLLVL.

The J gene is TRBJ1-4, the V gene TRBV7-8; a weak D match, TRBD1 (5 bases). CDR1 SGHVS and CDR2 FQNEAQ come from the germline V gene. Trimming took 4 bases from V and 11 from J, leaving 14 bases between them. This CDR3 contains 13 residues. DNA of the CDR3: TGTGCCAGCAGCTCCCGGGCGGGGGGTAAACTGTTTTTT. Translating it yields CASSSRAGGKLFF.

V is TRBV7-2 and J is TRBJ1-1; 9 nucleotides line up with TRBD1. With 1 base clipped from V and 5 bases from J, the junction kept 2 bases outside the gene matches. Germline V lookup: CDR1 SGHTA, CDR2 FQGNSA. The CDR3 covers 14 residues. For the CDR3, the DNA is TGTGCCAGCAGCTTAGACAGGGGGCCTACTGAAGCTTTCTTT. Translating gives CASSLDRGPTEAFF.